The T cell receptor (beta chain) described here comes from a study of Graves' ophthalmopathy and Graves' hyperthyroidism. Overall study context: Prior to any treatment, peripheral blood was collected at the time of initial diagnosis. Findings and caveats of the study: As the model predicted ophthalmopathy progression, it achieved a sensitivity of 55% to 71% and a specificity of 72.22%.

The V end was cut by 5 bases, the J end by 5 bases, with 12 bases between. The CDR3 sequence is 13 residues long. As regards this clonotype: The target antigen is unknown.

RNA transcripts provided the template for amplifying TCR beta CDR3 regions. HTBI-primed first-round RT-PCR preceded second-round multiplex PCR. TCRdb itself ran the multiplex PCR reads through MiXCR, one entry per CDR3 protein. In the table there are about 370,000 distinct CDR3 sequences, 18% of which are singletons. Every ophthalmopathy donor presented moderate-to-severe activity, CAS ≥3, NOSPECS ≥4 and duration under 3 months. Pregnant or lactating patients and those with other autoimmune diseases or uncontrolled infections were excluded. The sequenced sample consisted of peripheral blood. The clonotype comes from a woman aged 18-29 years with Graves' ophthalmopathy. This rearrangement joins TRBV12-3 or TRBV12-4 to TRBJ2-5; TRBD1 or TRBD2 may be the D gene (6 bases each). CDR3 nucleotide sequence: TGTGCCAGCAGTGGGGGGCTATATGAGACCCAGTACTTC. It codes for CASSGGLYETQYF.